Listed below are T cell receptor beta chains from one sample, sequenced in a study of blood T cell repertoires in COVID-19. The repertoire was sequenced with immunoSEQ multiplex PCR; TCRdb's copy has only in-frame clones and lacks some. The repertoire has fewer than 300,000 clones, approximately 86% of them found once; the top ten carry approximately 0.94%. Sample: peripheral blood. All receptors derive from a human donor with COVID-19, enrolled during active disease. The donor label of this sample is uncertain. The CDR3 runs from the conserved cysteine through the conserved F or W. Fields, in order: D gene, V gene, clone size, J gene, CDR3 protein, CDR3 DNA. D genes are given only for firm matches. Size is stated for part of the rows, as once, few or many counts, or as a class when the clone is expanded.

D: .; V: TRBV7-2; size: .; J: TRBJ1-4; CDR3: CASSPEFATNEKLFF; DNA: TGTGCCAGCAGCCCGGAGTTTGCAACTAATGAAAAACTGTTTTTT
D: TRBD1; V: TRBV10-3; size: .; J: TRBJ1-2; CDR3: CAITGSDRVYGYTF; DNA: TGTGCCATCACCGGTTCGGACAGGGTTTATGGCTACACCTTC
D: TRBD2; V: TRBV27; size: .; J: TRBJ2-5; CDR3: CASSFTQMGLAGVETQYF; DNA: TGTGCCAGCAGTTTTACGCAGATGGGACTAGCGGGAGTGGAGACCCAGTACTTC
D: TRBD2; V: TRBV11-3; size: .; J: TRBJ2-1; CDR3: CASSADQLAGVGANEQFF; DNA: TGTGCCAGCAGCGCAGACCAATTAGCGGGAGTAGGCGCCAATGAGCAGTTCTTC
D: TRBD2; V: TRBV14; size: .; J: TRBJ2-7; CDR3: CASSQALAAGSYEQYF; DNA: TGTGCCAGCAGCCAGGCTCTAGCGGCAGGGTCCTACGAGCAGTACTTC
D: TRBD1; V: TRBV6-1; size: .; J: TRBJ2-3; CDR3: CASSERTGGFADTQYF; DNA: TGTGCCAGCAGTGAAAGGACAGGGGGGTTCGCAGATACGCAGTATTTT
D: TRBD1; V: TRBV15; size: few; J: TRBJ2-1; CDR3: CATSTTRGITYNEQFF; DNA: TGTGCCACCAGCACAACCAGGGGGATTACCTACAATGAGCAGTTCTTC
D: TRBD1; V: TRBV19; size: .; J: TRBJ1-5; CDR3: CASSTRQGMNNQPQHF; DNA: TGTGCCAGTAGTACCCGACAGGGGATGAACAATCAGCCCCAGCATTTT
D: TRBD1; V: TRBV2; size: .; J: TRBJ2-1; CDR3: CAGGQGGYNEQFF; DNA: TGTGCCGGGGGACAGGGAGGTTACAATGAGCAGTTCTTC
D: .; V: TRBV4-1; size: .; J: TRBJ2-6; CDR3: CASSQDGRGGANVLTF; DNA: TGCGCCAGCAGCCAAGATGGCCGGGGTGGGGCCAACGTCCTGACTTTC
D: .; V: TRBV6-2/TRBV6-3; size: .; J: TRBJ1-2; CDR3: CASSYRLMGGGTF; DNA: TGTGCCAGCAGTTACCGGTTAATGGGGGGAGGAACCTTC
D: .; V: TRBV6-5; size: .; J: TRBJ2-3; CDR3: CGEGGSFRDTQYF; DNA: TGTGGGGAGGGGGGGTCATTTAGGGATACGCAGTATTTT
D: TRBD1; V: TRBV7-9; size: few; J: TRBJ2-1; CDR3: CASSPPVGQLQFF; DNA: TGTGCCAGCAGCCCGCCGGTGGGACAGCTTCAGTTCTTC
D: TRBD2; V: TRBV3-1/TRBV3-2; size: .; J: TRBJ2-7; CDR3: CASSQALISGTTYEQYF; DNA: TGTGCCAGCAGCCAGGCACTAATTAGCGGGACCACCTACGAGCAGTACTTC
D: TRBD2; V: TRBV28; size: .; J: TRBJ2-7; CDR3: CASSPPREGYEQYF; DNA: TGTGCCAGCAGCCCTCCACGGGAGGGCTACGAGCAGTACTTC
D: .; V: TRBV28; size: few; J: TRBJ1-2; CDR3: CASRYSGWDYGYTF; DNA: TGTGCCAGCAGGTATTCAGGGTGGGACTATGGCTACACCTTC
D: .; V: TRBV7-9; size: .; J: TRBJ1-1; CDR3: CASSLGRGNTEAFF; DNA: TGTGCCAGCAGCCTAGGGAGGGGGAACACTGAAGCTTTCTTT
D: .; V: TRBV19; size: .; J: TRBJ1-2; CDR3: CASNTGQSYGYTF; DNA: TGTGCCAGTAATACTGGACAGAGCTATGGCTACACCTTC
D: TRBD2; V: TRBV3-1/TRBV3-2; size: .; J: TRBJ2-2; CDR3: CASSRGLAHTGELFF; DNA: TGTGCCAGCAGCCGAGGACTAGCCCACACCGGGGAGCTGTTTTTT
D: TRBD1; V: TRBV19; size: .; J: TRBJ2-7; CDR3: CASSPFGDRGDEQYF; DNA: TGTGCCAGTAGTCCATTCGGAGACAGGGGCGACGAGCAGTACTTC
D: .; V: TRBV12-5; size: .; J: TRBJ2-2; CDR3: CASGLGSSHPGELFF; DNA: TGTGCTAGTGGTTTGGGGTCCTCACACCCCGGGGAGCTGTTTTTT
D: .; V: TRBV19; size: .; J: TRBJ2-7; CDR3: CASSRGPYEQYF; DNA: TGTGCCAGTAGCAGGGGCCCCTACGAGCAGTACTTC
D: .; V: TRBV9; size: .; J: TRBJ1-4; CDR3: CASSVGQGGQNEKLFF; DNA: TGTGCCAGCAGCGTAGGGCAGGGAGGGCAGAATGAAAAACTGTTTTTT